These 5 T cell receptor beta chains were all obtained from the same sample, sequenced in a study of blood T cell repertoires in COVID-19. Sequencing was performed with immunoSEQ multiplex PCR; in TCRdb, only in-frame clones are kept and a portion is missing. The table includes over 200,000 clones, over 70% detected once. Sequencing used PBMCs or T cells enriched from blood (not recorded which). The source of these receptors is a woman between 25 and 40 years old who had been exposed to COVID-19.

The V call is TRBV5-4, the J call TRBJ2-3, with 9 nucleotides matching TRBD1. Germline CDR1 and CDR2: SGHNT and YYREEE (reference sequence). This CDR3 comprises 16 residues. V lost 3 bases to trimming and J lost 2 bases; unmatched junction nucleotides: 7. The CDR3 DNA follows: TGTGCCAGCAGCTCCCGTCGGACAGGGGCCACAGATACGCAGTATTTT. Its protein is CASSSRRTGATDTQYF.

A few counts support this clone. The CDR3 loop is CATSGTGGGYTF. In DNA form, the CDR3 reads TGTGCCACCAGTGGAACAGGGGGTGGCTACACCTTC. J is TRBJ1-2 and V is TRBV24-1, with TRBD1 matching over 8 bases. The CDR3 has 12 amino acids. With 5 bases clipped from V and 7 bases from J, the junction kept 2 bases outside the gene matches. Germline V gene data show CDR1 as KGHDR and CDR2 as SFDVKD.

The gene calls are TRBV11-1 and TRBJ2-1; maybe TRBD2 (6 bases). CDR3 size: 16 residues. Deletions cut 5 bases from V and 7 bases from J, with 21 bases between. Germline CDR1 SGHAT, CDR2 FQDESV (reference sequence). CDR3: CASSPPLAPLVNEQFF. The CDR3 DNA is TGTGCCAGCAGCCCCCCTCTAGCGCCCTTGGTAAATGAGCAGTTCTTC. Based on the CDR3 plus reference TRBV11-1 and TRBJ2-1, the full variable domain is EAEVAQSPRYKITEKSQAVAFWCDPISGHATLYWYRQILGQGPELLVQFQDESVVDDSQLPKDRFSAERLKGVDSTLKIQPAELGDSAMYLCASSPPLAPLVNEQFFGPGTRLTVL.

This clone showed up just once. The chain uses TRBV28 and TRBJ1-5; no firm D call. The CDR3 totals 11 residues. Germline loops: CDR1 MDHEN, CDR2 SYDVKM. Deletions cut 7 bases from V and 5 bases from J, with 6 bases between. The CDR3 DNA sequence: TGTGCCAGCAACAGCCATCAGCCCCAGCATTTT. Protein: CASNSHQPQHF. Using reference TRBV28 and TRBJ1-5 for the parts outside the CDR3, the full variable domain is DVKVTQSSRYLVKRTGEKVFLECVQDMDHENMFWYRQDPGLGLRLIYFSYDVKMKEKGDIPEGYSVSREKKERFSLILESASTNQTSMYLCASNSHQPQHFGDGTRLSIL.

This clone appeared a single time. J is TRBJ1-5 and V is TRBV25-1; D unresolved. The V end lost 4 bases, the J end lost 1 base, and 8 bases lay between the germline ends. CDR3 length: 14 amino acids. Germline V CDR1 and CDR2: MGHDK, SYGVNS. CDR3: CASSVPGSNQPQHF. The CDR3 DNA sequence: TGTGCCAGCAGTGTGCCCGGGAGCAATCAGCCCCAGCATTTT.